This T cell receptor (beta chain) was captured in a study of long-term antiretroviral therapy in people with HIV. Study summary: Sampling started about a decade before the 2015 immediate-ART recommendation. Study-level results: Following ART, diversity rose but still fell short of transplant donor controls. Pre-ART clonal expansion yielded clones that dominated the repertoire at all time points.

The length of the CDR3 is 13 residues. Trimming pared 4 bases from V and 5 bases from J, leaving 11 bases between. Germline assignment: CDR1 SGHVS and CDR2 FQNEAQ. Researchers report immunoSEQ v3.0 was run at survey level. Assay used: immunoSEQ multiplex PCR; TCRdb lists only in-frame clones, some missing. The sample has more than 25,000 clones; more than 85% are singletons. On this clone itself: Antigen unknown.

Sequencing used unsorted PBMCs, obtained 2 years after starting antiretroviral therapy. This chain uses TRBV7-8 with TRBJ1-2; no clear D. The TCR was taken from a man over 45 with HIV. The CDR3 DNA follows: TGTGCCAGCAGCTCCCGAGGAGTTTATGGCTACACCTTC. It yields the protein CASSSRGVYGYTF.